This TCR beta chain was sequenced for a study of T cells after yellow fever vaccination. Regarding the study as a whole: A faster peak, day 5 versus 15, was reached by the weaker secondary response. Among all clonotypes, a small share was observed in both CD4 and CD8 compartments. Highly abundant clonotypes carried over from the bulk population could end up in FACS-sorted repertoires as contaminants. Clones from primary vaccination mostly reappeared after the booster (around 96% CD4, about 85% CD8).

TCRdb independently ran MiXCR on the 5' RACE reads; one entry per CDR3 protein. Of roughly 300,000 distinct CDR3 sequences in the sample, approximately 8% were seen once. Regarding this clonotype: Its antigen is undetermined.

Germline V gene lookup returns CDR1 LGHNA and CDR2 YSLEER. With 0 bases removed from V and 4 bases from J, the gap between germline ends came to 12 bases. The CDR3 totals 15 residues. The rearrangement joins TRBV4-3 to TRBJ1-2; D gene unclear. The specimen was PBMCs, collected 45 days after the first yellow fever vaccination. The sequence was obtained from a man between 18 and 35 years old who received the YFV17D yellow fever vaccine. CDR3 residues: CASSQDAGPAYGYTF. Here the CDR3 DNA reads TGCGCCAGCAGCCAAGACGCAGGCCCCGCCTATGGCTACACCTTC.